The source of this TCR beta chain is a study of blood T cell repertoires in COVID-19. As for the study in general: Nucleic acid was either cDNA or gDNA, and it came from T cells, B-cell-depleted T cells, or PBMCs.

The CDR3 has 10 residues. The V end was cut by 4 bases, the J end by 8 bases, with 8 bases between. The germline V gene has CDR1 SQVTM and CDR2 ANQGSEA. TCRdb's table, derived via immunoSEQ multiplex PCR, lists solely in-frame clones and lacks some. The sample yields 300,000 or so clones, 80% to 90% seen once. This clone was seen a single time. Input material: PBMCs or T cells enriched from blood (not recorded which). The gene calls are TRBV29-1 and TRBJ1-2, with D tentatively TRBD1 (6 bases). The TCR originated in a woman in her forties with acute COVID-19. In nucleotides, the CDR3 is TGCAGCGTTGGGGGGCCAGGCTACACCTTC. Its protein is CSVGGPGYTF.